One sample yielded the 22 T cell receptor beta chains listed below, sequenced in a study of T cell responses to AZD1222 COVID-19 vaccine. Method: immunoSEQ multiplex PCR; TCRdb's copy keeps in-frame clones and lacks some. The table includes approximately 100,000 clones, about 90% detected once. Source: peripheral blood, taken on day 0 of AZD1222 vaccination. All receptors come from an adult in good health.

The chain joins TRBV19 to TRBJ2-3; possible D gene TRBD1, 6 bases. The V and J ends lost 7 bases and 2 bases respectively, with 10 bases between them. CDR1 and CDR2 from the germline V gene are LNHDA and SQIVND (reference sequence). This CDR3 has 13 amino acids. CDR3 nucleotides: TGTGCCAGTAACGGACAGAACACAGATACGCAGTATTTT. Its protein product is CASNGQNTDTQYF. The variable domain in full, with the rest retrieved from reference TRBV19 and TRBJ2-3, is DGGITQSPKYLFRKEGQNVTLSCEQNLNHDAMYWYRQDPGQGLRLIYYSQIVNDFQKGDIAEGYSVSREKKESFPLTVTSAQKNPTAFYLCASNGQNTDTQYFGPGTRLTVL.

This chain uses TRBV19 with TRBJ1-2, with D possibly matching TRBD1 (5 bases). CDR3 length: 13 residues. V was clipped by 3 bases and J by 8 bases, with 13 bases between them. Germline loops: CDR1 LNHDA, CDR2 SQIVND (reference sequence). CDR3 protein: CASSIWGGEGYTF. In DNA form, the CDR3 reads TGTGCCAGTAGTATTTGGGGGGGTGAAGGCTACACCTTC.

The CDR3 spells CASSLVTGTAPSGNTIYF. In DNA, the CDR3 is TGTGCCAGCAGCTTAGTCACCGGGACAGCTCCTTCTGGAAACACCATATATTTT. The chain uses TRBV7-9 and TRBJ1-3, with 7 bases that match TRBD1. The CDR3 extends over 18 amino acids. CDR1 SEHNR and CDR2 FQNEAQ come from the germline V gene (reference sequence). V lost 1 base to trimming and J lost 1 base; unmatched junction nucleotides: 10.

The genes are TRBV5-1 and TRBJ2-7; 7 nucleotides agree with TRBD2. Germline assignment: CDR1 SGHRS and CDR2 YFSETQ. The length of the CDR3 is 13 residues. J lost 6 bases, V lost 6 bases, and 9 bases had no gene match. The DNA of the CDR3 is TGCGCCAGCACCGACTCCCCGGGGGGCGAGCAGTACTTC. Amino acids: CASTDSPGGEQYF.

The V and J genes are TRBV27 and TRBJ1-4, with a weak D call TRBD1 (5 bases). The CDR3 is 15 residues long. Trimming took off 6 bases at V and 2 bases at J, with 13 bases between the two ends. Germline CDR1 is MNHEY and CDR2 is SMNVEV (reference sequence). CDR3 region: CASRRGASTNEKLFF. The CDR3 DNA sequence: TGTGCCAGCAGACGAGGGGCCAGTACTAATGAAAAACTGTTTTTT.

The chain is built from TRBV12-3 or TRBV12-4 and TRBJ1-5, with no clear D. Trimming took off 5 bases at V and 6 bases at J, with 8 bases between the two ends. The CDR3 is 12 residues long. The CDR3 nucleotides read TGTGCCAGCAGTCCCGGCCGTCAGCCCCAGCATTTT. Amino acid sequence: CASSPGRQPQHF.

V gene TRBV5-4 combines with J gene TRBJ2-2; 11 nucleotides line up with TRBD1. V lost 4 bases and J lost 4; bases outside the gene matches: 3. The CDR3 is made up of 15 amino acids. Germline V gene data show CDR1 as SGHNT and CDR2 as YYREEE (reference sequence). The CDR3 DNA reads as TGTGCCAGCAGCGGGACAGGGGGGCGCACCGGGGAGCTGTTTTTT. Protein sequence: CASSGTGGRTGELFF. Supplemented by reference TRBV5-4 and TRBJ2-2, the full variable domain reads ETGVTQSPTHLIKTRGQQVTLRCSSQSGHNTVSWYQQALGQGPQFIFQYYREEENGRGNFPPRFSGLQFPNYSSELNVNALELDDSALYLCASSGTGGRTGELFFGEGSRLTVL.

The chain combines TRBV6-1 with TRBJ1-2, with a weak D call TRBD1 (6 bases). The CDR3 covers 15 residues. Germline V CDR1 and CDR2: MNHNS, SASEGT. Trimming took 2 bases from V and 7 from J, leaving 17 bases between them. This CDR3 reads CASSERDKSPLGYTF. The CDR3 DNA sequence: TGTGCCAGCAGTGAACGGGACAAATCCCCGCTTGGCTACACCTTC.

The V gene is TRBV15, the J gene TRBJ1-2; possible D gene TRBD1, 5 bases. In germline, CDR1 is LNHNV, CDR2 YYDKDF (reference sequence). V dropped 5 bases and J dropped 12 bases, with 19 bases sitting between them. The CDR3 spans 13 residues. Written as DNA, the CDR3 is TGTGCCACCAGCCGACTTAAGTCGGGGGAAGACACCTTC. Translated, it gives CATSRLKSGEDTF.

The chain carries TRBV7-9 and TRBJ1-5, with D maybe TRBD1 (5 bases). The CDR3 contains 14 residues. The germline CDR1 and CDR2 sequences are SEHNR and FQNEAQ (reference sequence). V gave up 3 bases and J gave up 1 base, with 7 bases separating them. The CDR3 is CASSLAGSNQPQHF. The CDR3, as DNA: TGTGCCAGCAGCTTGGCAGGGAGCAATCAGCCCCAGCATTTT.

This clone appeared a few times. The chain joins TRBV24-1 to TRBJ2-2; 10 bases align to TRBD2. Trimming removed 3 bases from V and 0 bases from J; junction bases left unmatched: 0. In germline, CDR1 is KGHDR, CDR2 SFDVKD. This CDR3 has 16 amino acids. CDR3 region: CATSDGLAANTGELFF. The CDR3 DNA follows: TGTGCCACCAGTGATGGACTAGCGGCGAACACCGGGGAGCTGTTTTTT.

The chain uses TRBV5-1 and TRBJ1-3; D not resolved. V was trimmed by 0 bases and J by 4 bases, leaving 2 bases between them. Germline values: CDR1 SGHRS, CDR2 YFSETQ. This CDR3 contains 12 residues. This CDR3 is CASSLAGNTIYF. The CDR3 bases are TGCGCCAGCAGCTTGGCCGGAAACACCATATATTTT.

The chain couples TRBV21-1 to TRBJ2-7; no DNA check was done on the table's D call, TRBD2. TRBV21-1 is recorded as a pseudogene. The length of the CDR3 is 17 residues. CDR3 in DNA: TGTGCCAGCAGCAAAGACCCGTTGACCGGGGGGTCCTACGAGCAGTACTTC. Its translation: CASSKDPLTGGSYEQYF.

The gene calls are TRBV29-1 and TRBJ2-1; 12 nucleotides align to TRBD2. The germline gives CDR1 SQVTM, CDR2 ANQGSEA. The CDR3 runs to 18 residues. With 7 bases clipped from V and 2 bases from J, the junction kept 15 bases outside the gene matches. The chain's CDR3 is CSARTSGTPPSAYNEQFF. In nucleotides, the CDR3 is TGCAGCGCGAGGACTAGCGGGACGCCCCCATCAGCCTACAATGAGCAGTTCTTC.

The chain joins TRBV27 to TRBJ1-1; D perhaps matches TRBD1 (6 bases). Germline CDR1 reads MNHEY; CDR2 reads SMNVEV (reference sequence). V was pared by 5 bases and J by 1 base, with 11 bases between. The CDR3 is made up of 14 amino acids. In DNA form, the CDR3 reads TGTGCCAGCAGTCAGCAGGGGAGGAACACTGAAGCTTTCTTT. Protein sequence: CASSQQGRNTEAFF.

The CDR3 DNA is TGTGCCAGCAGCCAACTGGGACAGTCCTACGAGCAGTACTTC. Its translation is CASSQLGQSYEQYF. The V call is TRBV7-9, the J call TRBJ2-7, with 7 bases that match TRBD1. CDR1 is SEHNR, CDR2 FQNEAQ, per germline (reference sequence). The ends lost 5 bases at V and 1 base at J; junction bases unmatched: 5. The CDR3 contains 14 residues.

The J gene is TRBJ1-5, the V gene TRBV6-1; TRBD1 might be the D (5 bases). V lost 6 bases to trimming and J lost 6 bases, with 18 bases between them. In germline, CDR1 is MNHNS, CDR2 SASEGT. CDR3 length: 15 residues. CDR3 amino acids: CASSVSSPQGQPQHF. The CDR3 DNA follows: TGTGCCAGCAGCGTCAGCAGCCCCCAGGGTCAGCCCCAGCATTTT.

This clone was seen only a few times. J is TRBJ1-6 and V is TRBV4-1; 10 bases match TRBD1. Trimming cost V 4 bases and J 10 bases; bases outside gene matches: 7. Germline loops: CDR1 MGHRA, CDR2 YSYEKL. The CDR3 covers 15 residues. As DNA, the CDR3 is TGCGCCAGCAGCCTATGGCCGGGACAGGGGTCACCCCTCCACTTT. As protein: CASSLWPGQGSPLHF.

The J gene is TRBJ2-5, the V gene TRBV5-1; 9 bases match TRBD1. Germline CDR1 reads SGHRS; CDR2 reads YFSETQ. V lost 3 bases and J lost 2; bases outside the gene matches: 14. This CDR3 region has 18 residues. The CDR3, as DNA: TGCGCCAGCAGCTCAGGACAGGGGTCGCTAGCGGCACAAGAGACCCAGTACTTC. It translates to CASSSGQGSLAAQETQYF.

The chain couples TRBV19 to TRBJ1-5; tentative D call: TRBD1 (6 bases). Trimming pared 7 bases from V and 5 bases from J, leaving 18 bases between. Germline loops: CDR1 LNHDA, CDR2 SQIVND (reference sequence). The length of the CDR3 is 15 residues. The CDR3 DNA follows: TGTGCCAGTACTGATGGACAGACTACTGATCAGCCCCAGCATTTT. Translation: CASTDGQTTDQPQHF.

The rearrangement uses TRBV4-2 and TRBJ2-1, with D perhaps matching TRBD1 or TRBD2 (5 bases each). With 4 bases removed from V and 1 base from J, the gap between germline ends came to 11 bases. Germline loops: CDR1 LGHNA, CDR2 YNFKEQ. The CDR3 extends over 15 amino acids. The CDR3 sequence is CASSPGGVSYNEQFF. For the CDR3, the DNA is TGTGCCAGCAGCCCTGGGGGAGTATCCTACAATGAGCAGTTCTTC.

This chain uses TRBV4-1 with TRBJ1-3; TRBD1 might be the D (5 bases). The CDR3 has 15 amino acids. Trimming shortened V by 0 bases and J by 9 bases, and 15 bases separated the two germline ends. Germline V CDR1 and CDR2: MGHRA, YSYEKL. CDR3 bases: TGCGCCAGCAGCCAAGAACCGGGGCCGCGGTCCACCATATATTTT. It codes for CASSQEPGPRSTIYF.